These 14 T cell receptor beta chains were sequenced from one sample in a study of read filtering for tumor transcriptome and immune sequencing. The library was built from 400 ng RNA with molecular barcoded adaptors for alpha/delta and beta/gamma chains. TCRdb used MiXCR to reprocess the reads, holding one entry per CDR3 protein. This table has more than 35,000 distinct CDR3 sequences, less than 15% appearing once. Material: a population of CD138-negative cells sorted from bone marrow. These receptors were taken from a donor at least 40 years old with multiple myeloma.

In its sample, this clonotype was seen many times. V usage is TRBV4-1 and J usage is TRBJ2-7; D possibly corresponds to TRBD1 (7 bases). Germline V gene lookup returns CDR1 MGHRA and CDR2 YSYEKL. Trimming shortened V by 3 bases and J by 2 bases, and 11 bases separated the two germline ends. The CDR3 consists of 14 residues. CDR3 nucleotides: TGCGCCAGCAGCCAGCAGGGGGGCCCCTACGAGCAGTACTTC. Amino acids: CASSQQGGPYEQYF.

This clonotype was counted at least ten times. The V call is TRBV12-3 or TRBV12-4, the J call TRBJ1-5; no clear D. V gave up 8 bases and J gave up 4 bases, with 12 bases separating them. The CDR3 consists of 13 residues. CDR3 DNA sequence: TGTGCCAGCGGAGACGGCCCGAATCAGCCCCAGCATTTT. Protein: CASGDGPNQPQHF.

This clonotype came up many times. V gene TRBV30 combines with J gene TRBJ1-5; D uncertain. V was pared by 1 base and J by 4 bases, with 11 bases between. The CDR3 is 14 residues long. CDR1 and CDR2 (germline): GTSNPN, SVGIG (reference sequence). In DNA form, the CDR3 reads TGTGCCTGGAGTGGAGGGCTTTTTAATCAGCCCCAGCATTTT. Translating gives CAWSGGLFNQPQHF. Full variable domain (rest looked up from reference TRBV30 and TRBJ1-5): SQTIHQWPATLVQPVGSPLSLECTVEGTSNPNLYWYRQAAGRGLQLLFYSVGIGQISSEVPQNLSASRPQDRQFILSSKKLLLSDSGFYLCAWSGGLFNQPQHFGDGTRLSIL.

Remarks on this clonotype: Lacking the conserved final phenylalanine or tryptophan, this CDR3 likely reflects a read error. Because the CDR3's place on the DNA is in doubt, the DNA is left out and the CDR3 is given as listed by TCRdb. The rearrangement links TRBV18 to TRBJ2-1; the table's D call of TRBD2 was not tested on the DNA. The CDR3 spans 15 amino acids, including both terminal residues. Germline assignment: CDR1 KGHSH and CDR2 LQKENI. The CDR3 here is CASSSERGGYNEQLC.

This clonotype was recorded many times. V usage is TRBV6-2 or TRBV6-3 and J usage is TRBJ2-7; weak D call: TRBD1 (6 bases). Germline V lookup: CDR1 MNHEY, CDR2 SVGEGT. The CDR3 is 15 residues long. V was cut by 5 bases and J by 1 base, with 15 bases left in between. CDR3 sequence: CASSQGHTSSYEQYF. The CDR3 DNA follows: TGTGCCAGCAGTCAGGGACACACTTCGTCCTACGAGCAGTACTTC.

This clonotype was recorded many times. The genes are TRBV6-1 and TRBJ2-3; D is perhaps TRBD2 (7 bases). Germline V CDR1 and CDR2: MNHNS, SASEGT. The V end lost 0 bases, the J end lost 5 bases, and 18 bases lay between the germline ends. This CDR3 contains 17 residues. CDR3 loop: CASSEALGAGAEDTQYF. The CDR3 DNA follows: TGTGCCAGCAGTGAAGCCCTAGGGGCGGGGGCTGAAGATACGCAGTATTTT.

This clonotype has only a few counts. The chain uses TRBV7-9 and TRBJ1-4; no definite D call. V was shortened by 2 bases and J by 5 bases, with 0 bases between the two germline ends. The CDR3 is 11 amino acids. The V gene's germline CDR1 is SEHNR and CDR2 FQNEAQ (reference sequence). CDR3: CASSLNEKLFF. DNA of the CDR3: TGTGCCAGCAGCTTAAATGAAAAACTGTTTTTT.

Ten or more counts support this clonotype. One end of the junction varies from germline; a read error may be responsible. This chain uses TRBV4-3 with TRBJ2-7; tentatively, D is TRBD2 (6 bases). The CDR3 contains 14 residues. Germline V gene lookup returns CDR1 LGHNA and CDR2 YSLEER. This CDR3 reads CASSPGGSSYEQYF. In DNA, the CDR3 is TGTGCCAGCAGCCCCGGGGGAAGCTCCTACGAGCAGTACTTC.

This clonotype has at least ten counts. CDR3: CASSLSPGREEAFF. Here the CDR3 DNA reads TGCGCCAGCAGCTTATCCCCAGGGAGAGAAGAAGCTTTCTTT. The V call is TRBV5-1, the J call TRBJ1-1; maybe TRBD1 (5 bases). Trimming removed 2 bases at V and 8 bases at J, with 16 bases between. The CDR3 is made up of 14 amino acids. Germline assignment: CDR1 SGHRS and CDR2 YFSETQ.

This clonotype occurred many times. V and J are TRBV5-4 and TRBJ2-3, with 10 bases lining up with TRBD1. The length of the CDR3 is 16 residues. The germline V gene encodes CDR1 SGHNT and CDR2 YYREEE (reference sequence). Germline trimming cut 4 bases from V and 4 bases from J; bases unmatched to any gene: 9. In DNA form, the CDR3 reads TGTGCCAGCAGCGCCGGACAGGGGGGTTTCTCAGATACGCAGTATTTT. As protein: CASSAGQGGFSDTQYF.

This clonotype has a count of ten or more. This sequence joins TRBV30 and TRBJ1-1; D not resolved. Germline V lookup: CDR1 GTSNPN, CDR2 SVGIG (reference sequence). V dropped 2 bases and J dropped 1 base, with 8 bases sitting between them. The CDR3 is 13 amino acids. The CDR3 is CAWSPEGNTEAFF. The CDR3 nucleotides are TGTGCCTGGAGTCCCGAGGGGAACACTGAAGCTTTCTTT.

This clonotype was detected many times. CDR3 sequence: CAAVRGWENIQYF. The CDR3 nucleotides read TGTGCTGCGGTCCGGGGCTGGGAAAACATTCAGTACTTC. This chain links TRBV30 with TRBJ2-4; D is perhaps TRBD1 or TRBD2 (5 bases each). This CDR3 contains 13 residues. Looked up from germline, CDR1 is GTSNPN and CDR2 is SVGIG (reference sequence).

This clonotype came up many times. The chain links TRBV20-1 to TRBJ2-6; 8 bases align to TRBD1. V trimming: 6 bases; J trimming: 4 bases; junction bases outside the gene matches: 8. This CDR3 is built from 15 residues. Germline V gives CDR1 DFQATT, CDR2 SNEGSKA (reference sequence). In nucleotides, the CDR3 is TGCAGTGCAAATGACAGGGGTCGGGGGGCCAACGTCCTGACTTTC. Translation: CSANDRGRGANVLTF.

This clonotype was seen at least ten times. One end of the junction is discordant with germline, which a read error may explain. V gene TRBV20-1 combines with J gene TRBJ2-5; the D is unclear. Germline V gives CDR1 DFQATT, CDR2 SNEGSKA (reference sequence). This CDR3 has 9 amino acids. CDR3 bases: TGCAGTTCAACGCCCCTGGAGTGCTTC. It yields the protein CSSTPLECF.